This T cell receptor beta chain was sequenced for a study of long-term antiretroviral therapy in people with HIV. Findings and limits, study-wide: At every time point, clones expanded before ART dominated the repertoire. When set beside controls, HIV repertoires had CDR3 length ranges that were narrower.

Researchers secured at least one pre-ART and at least two post-ART PBMC samples from each donor. Specimens carried about 0.9-11 million cryopreserved PBMC before DNA extraction. This CDR3 contains 13 residues. The germline CDR1 and CDR2 sequences are GTSNPN and SVGIG (reference sequence). The V gene lost 0 bases and the J gene lost 9 bases, with 12 bases spanning the gap. Of note for this clone: The antigen is not known.

immunoSEQ v3.0 was run at survey level. Repertoires were generated with immunoSEQ multiplex PCR, while TCRdb's copy carries only in-frame clones and drops some. The sample lists approximately 18,000 clones, around three quarters occurring once. The sample was unsorted PBMCs, taken 0.2 years after starting antiretroviral therapy. The clonotype comes from a woman aged 40 to 50 with HIV. The rearrangement uses TRBV30 and TRBJ2-1, with a weak D call TRBD2 (6 bases). This CDR3 is CAWSVRREGEQFF. The CDR3 DNA is TGTGCCTGGAGTGTACGGCGGGAAGGTGAGCAGTTCTTC.